This passage covers 22 T cell receptor beta chains from one sample sequenced in a study of a mutant IDH1 vaccine in newly diagnosed glioma. Data came from immunoSEQ multiplex PCR; TCRdb stores just in-frame clones and leaves some out. Of some 95,000 clones in the sample, over 75% are singletons; the top ten hold roughly 7%. Time point here: baseline, week 1 (first vaccination visit). The treatment here: pre-vaccination baseline after standard-of-care therapy. Sequenced material: PBMCs, taken from a glioma patient treated with radiotherapy, temozolomide or both. These receptors were taken from a man aged 35-49 years with glioma.

The chain uses TRBV27 and TRBJ2-2; no firm D call. V lost 3 bases and J lost 4, with 12 bases in between. From germline, CDR1 is MNHEY and CDR2 SMNVEV (reference sequence). The CDR3 is 15 residues long. CDR3 in DNA: TGTGCCAGCAGTTTCGGGTTGCGAGGCACCGGGGAGCTGTTTTTT. It yields the protein CASSFGLRGTGELFF.

The gene calls are TRBV28 and TRBJ1-2; D might be TRBD1 (6 bases). The CDR3 spans 17 residues. Germline V gene lookup returns CDR1 MDHEN and CDR2 SYDVKM. Trimming took off 1 base at V and 4 bases at J, with 19 bases between the two ends. The CDR3 coding sequence is TGTGCCAGCAGTTTATCAAGATCCAGGGGATTAGGCTATGGCTACACCTTC. Translation: CASSLSRSRGLGYGYTF.

This clone was seen at least ten times. The genes are TRBV7-2 and TRBJ2-7; TRBD1 aligns across 7 bases. The germline V gene has CDR1 SGHTA and CDR2 FQGNSA. There are 14 residues in the CDR3. J lost 2 bases, V lost 3 bases, and 4 bases had no gene match. The CDR3 DNA reads as TGTGCCAGCAGCTTCCGGGACAGACCCTACGAGCAGTACTTC. Translated: CASSFRDRPYEQYF.

This clone is a singleton in its sample. The V gene is TRBV6-5, the J gene TRBJ2-7; D unresolved. CDR3 length: 13 residues. Trimming removed 6 bases from V and 2 bases from J, with 11 bases in between. Germline V gives CDR1 MNHEY, CDR2 SVGAGI. CDR3 in amino acids: CASRQESPYEQYF. The CDR3 DNA sequence: TGTGCCAGCAGGCAGGAGTCACCCTACGAGCAGTACTTC.

The chain employs TRBV4-2 and TRBJ1-2, with D unresolved. The CDR3 spans 18 residues. CDR1 and CDR2 (germline): LGHNA, YNFKEQ. The V and J ends lost 0 bases and 0 bases respectively, with 17 bases between them. CDR3 in amino acids: CASSQDVATGIANYGYTF. CDR3 nucleotides: TGTGCCAGCAGCCAAGACGTAGCTACGGGAATAGCTAACTATGGCTACACCTTC.

The chain couples TRBV28 to TRBJ2-6; D gene ambiguous. Germline CDR1 reads MDHEN; CDR2 reads SYDVKM. V was clipped by 7 bases and J by 2 bases, with 6 bases between them. CDR3 length: 13 residues. This CDR3 reads CASMVAGANVLTF. CDR3 in DNA: TGTGCCAGCATGGTGGCTGGGGCCAACGTCCTGACTTTC.

This clone was observed a single time. The chain recombines TRBV9 with TRBJ2-5; 15 bases map to TRBD2. CDR1 and CDR2 (germline): SGDLS, YYNGEE. The CDR3 runs 16 residues. V shed 3 bases, J shed 6 bases, and the junction held 6 bases outside the gene matches. Here the CDR3 DNA reads TGTGCCAGCAGCGCAGGGACTAGCGGGAGGTCACAGACCCAGTACTTC. Its translation is CASSAGTSGRSQTQYF.

The chain couples TRBV5-4 to TRBJ2-7, with TRBD2 identical over 7 bases. The length of the CDR3 is 15 residues. J was trimmed by 0 bases and V by 0 bases; bases with no gene match: 3. CDR1 SGHNT and CDR2 YYREEE come from the germline V gene (reference sequence). The CDR3 loop is CASSLGGGSSYEQYF. The CDR3 DNA is TGTGCCAGCAGCTTGGGGGGCGGGAGCTCCTACGAGCAGTACTTC.

The rearrangement links TRBV29-1 to TRBJ2-6; tentatively, D is TRBD1 (6 bases). Trimming removed 4 bases from V and 4 bases from J, with 17 bases in between. This CDR3 has 16 amino acids. The V gene's germline CDR1 is SQVTM and CDR2 ANQGSEA. Here the CDR3 reads CSVAGTPSVGANVLTF. The CDR3, as DNA: TGCAGCGTTGCCGGGACACCGTCCGTCGGGGCCAACGTCCTGACTTTC.

The chain combines TRBV15 with TRBJ2-2; TRBD1 matches 8 bases. CDR1 LNHNV and CDR2 YYDKDF come from the germline V gene (reference sequence). This CDR3 contains 16 residues. The V segment lost 3 bases and the J segment 3 bases; nucleotides outside the gene matches: 6. The chain's CDR3 is CATSSWDRSDTGELFF. The CDR3 DNA follows: TGTGCCACCAGCAGCTGGGACAGGTCCGACACCGGGGAGCTGTTTTTT.

This sequence joins TRBV21-1 and TRBJ2-7; the DNA was not used to check the table's D call, TRBD1. TRBV21-1 is termed a pseudogene. The CDR3 totals 20 residues. For the CDR3, the DNA is TGTGCCAGCAGCAAAACCAGGACCACCCCACGACAGGACCCTACCTACGAGCAGTACTTC. It is translated as CASSKTRTTPRQDPTYEQYF.

This rearrangement joins TRBV6-6 to TRBJ2-7, with a weak D call TRBD2 (7 bases). Trimming pared 7 bases from V and 5 bases from J, leaving 18 bases between. The germline gives CDR1 MNHNY, CDR2 SVGAGI (reference sequence). The CDR3 sequence is 14 residues long. The CDR3 DNA reads as TGTGCCAGCAAAGGGGGGGGCGCGCCCCACGAGCAGTACTTC. It specifies CASKGGGAPHEQYF.

J is TRBJ2-1 and V is TRBV4-1; TRBD1 matches at 7 bases. The CDR3 covers 16 residues. Germline CDR1 and CDR2: MGHRA and YSYEKL. Unmatched junction bases numbered 10, after V lost 4 bases and J lost 4 bases. The CDR3 is CASSPFSGTVYNEQFF. CDR3 DNA sequence: TGCGCCAGCAGCCCTTTCTCCGGGACAGTATACAATGAGCAGTTCTTC.

V usage is TRBV9 and J usage is TRBJ2-4; D not certain. The length of the CDR3 is 16 residues. Trimming left V 0 bases short and J 4 bases short, with 14 bases between. Germline V CDR1 and CDR2: SGDLS, YYNGEE. The CDR3 DNA follows: TGTGCCAGCAGCGTAGTGGAGAGGAGCAGTAAAAACATTCAGTACTTC. This translates into CASSVVERSSKNIQYF. The full variable domain, completed using reference TRBV9 and TRBJ2-4, is DSGVTQTPKHLITATGQRVTLRCSPRSGDLSVYWYQQSLDQGLQFLIQYYNGEERAKGNILERFSAQQFPDLHSELNLSSLELGDSALYFCASSVVERSSKNIQYFGAGTRLSVL.

The J gene is TRBJ2-6, the V gene TRBV7-6; D not resolved. CDR3 size: 16 residues. The germline CDR1 and CDR2 sequences are SGHVS and FNYEAQ. Trimming shortened V by 6 bases and J by 0 bases, and 12 bases separated the two germline ends. In DNA form, the CDR3 reads TGTGCCAGCAGGTCAGCGCCTTACTCTGGGGCCAACGTCCTGACTTTC. Its protein product is CASRSAPYSGANVLTF.

J is TRBJ2-3 and V is TRBV5-8; the D is unclear. This CDR3 has 13 residues. Trimming cost V 1 base and J 4 bases, with 7 bases left between them. The germline V gene has CDR1 SGHTS and CDR2 YDEGEE. The CDR3 sequence: CASSLQVADTQYF. Written as DNA, the CDR3 is TGTGCCAGCAGCTTGCAGGTCGCAGATACGCAGTATTTT.

The gene calls are TRBV7-9 and TRBJ2-2, with D unclear. Germline V gives CDR1 SEHNR, CDR2 FQNEAQ (reference sequence). V lost 8 bases and J 1 base, leaving 20 bases between the germline ends. There are 17 residues in the CDR3. The CDR3, as DNA: TGTGCCAGCCCCTGGTTCGGGTCAGATGAGAACACCGGGGAGCTGTTTTTT. Amino acids: CASPWFGSDENTGELFF. The full variable domain, in which reference TRBV7-9 and TRBJ2-2 provide the parts outside the CDR3, is DTGVSQNPRHKITKRGQNVTFRCDPISEHNRLYWYRQTLGQGPEFLTYFQNEAQLEKSRLLSDRFSAERPKGSFSTLEIQRTEQGDSAMYLCASPWFGSDENTGELFFGEGSRLTVL.

The genes are TRBV2 and TRBJ2-1; no definite D call. The CDR3 runs 15 residues. Trimming cost V 5 bases and J 1 base, with 12 bases left between them. In germline, CDR1 is SNHLY, CDR2 FYNNEI. CDR3 in amino acids: CASSLGLGSYNEQFF. In DNA, the CDR3 is TGTGCCAGCAGTCTAGGTCTGGGATCCTACAATGAGCAGTTCTTC.

The chain recombines TRBV7-9 with TRBJ2-3; TRBD2 might be the D (7 bases). V was trimmed by 1 base and J by 0 bases, leaving 14 bases between them. The CDR3 is 17 residues long. Germline V gives CDR1 SEHNR, CDR2 FQNEAQ (reference sequence). The CDR3 region is CASSLEVGGRSTDTQYF. CDR3 DNA: TGTGCCAGCAGCTTAGAAGTGGGGGGGCGGAGCACAGATACGCAGTATTTT.

The chain has TRBV5-6 and TRBJ2-7, with 10 bases that match TRBD1. This CDR3 comprises 15 residues. The V segment lost 6 bases and the J segment 2 bases; nucleotides outside the gene matches: 8. Germline V gene sequence: CDR1 SGHDT, CDR2 YYEEEE. This chain's CDR3 is CASNNRDRGAYEQYF. CDR3 DNA: TGTGCCAGCAACAACCGGGACAGGGGAGCCTACGAGCAGTACTTC.

The genes are TRBV6-6 and TRBJ2-7; 10 bases are shared with TRBD2. Germline V lookup: CDR1 MNHNY, CDR2 SVGAGI (reference sequence). The ends lost 5 bases at V and 4 bases at J; junction bases unmatched: 2. This CDR3 is built from 13 residues. The CDR3 reads CASSKTSGYEQYF. The CDR3 region has the DNA TGTGCCAGCAGTAAGACTAGCGGGTACGAGCAGTACTTC.

Comment on this clone: Other DNA sequences in this specimen translate into the identical CDR3. V and J are TRBV5-1 and TRBJ2-5; D is perhaps TRBD2 (6 bases). V was pared by 0 bases and J by 3 bases, with 6 bases between. CDR3 size: 13 residues. Germline V gene lookup returns CDR1 SGHRS and CDR2 YFSETQ. Written as DNA, the CDR3 is TGCGCCAGCAGCTTGGGCGGGGAAGAGACCCAGTACTTC. Amino acids: CASSLGGEETQYF.